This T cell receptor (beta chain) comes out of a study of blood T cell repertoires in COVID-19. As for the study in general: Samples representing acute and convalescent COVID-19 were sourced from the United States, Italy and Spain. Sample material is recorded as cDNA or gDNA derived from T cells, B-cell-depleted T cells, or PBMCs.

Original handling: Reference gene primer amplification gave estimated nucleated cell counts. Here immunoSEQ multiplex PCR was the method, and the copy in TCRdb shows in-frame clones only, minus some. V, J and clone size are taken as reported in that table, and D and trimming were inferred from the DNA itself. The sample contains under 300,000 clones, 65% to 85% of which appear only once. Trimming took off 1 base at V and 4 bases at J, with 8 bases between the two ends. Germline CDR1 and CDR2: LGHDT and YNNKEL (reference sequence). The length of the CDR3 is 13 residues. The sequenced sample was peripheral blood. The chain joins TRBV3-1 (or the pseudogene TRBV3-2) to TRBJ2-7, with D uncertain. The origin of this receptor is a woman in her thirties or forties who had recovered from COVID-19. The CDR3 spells CASSQVITYEQYF. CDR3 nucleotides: TGTGCCAGCAGCCAAGTGATTACTTACGAGCAGTACTTC.